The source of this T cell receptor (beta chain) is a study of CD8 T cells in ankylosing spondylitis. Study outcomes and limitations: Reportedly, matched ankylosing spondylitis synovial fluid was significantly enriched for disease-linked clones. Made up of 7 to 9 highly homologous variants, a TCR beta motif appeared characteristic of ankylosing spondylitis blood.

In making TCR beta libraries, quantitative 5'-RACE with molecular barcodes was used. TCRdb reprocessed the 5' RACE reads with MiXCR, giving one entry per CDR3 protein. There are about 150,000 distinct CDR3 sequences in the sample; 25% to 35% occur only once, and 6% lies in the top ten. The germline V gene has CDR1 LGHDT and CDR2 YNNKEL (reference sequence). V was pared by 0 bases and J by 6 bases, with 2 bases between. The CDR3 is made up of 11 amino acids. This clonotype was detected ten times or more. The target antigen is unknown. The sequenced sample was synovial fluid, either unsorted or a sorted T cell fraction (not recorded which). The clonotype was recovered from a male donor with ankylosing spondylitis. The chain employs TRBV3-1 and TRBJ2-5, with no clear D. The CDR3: CASSQDKTQYF. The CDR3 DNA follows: TGTGCCAGCAGCCAAGATAAGACCCAGTACTTC.